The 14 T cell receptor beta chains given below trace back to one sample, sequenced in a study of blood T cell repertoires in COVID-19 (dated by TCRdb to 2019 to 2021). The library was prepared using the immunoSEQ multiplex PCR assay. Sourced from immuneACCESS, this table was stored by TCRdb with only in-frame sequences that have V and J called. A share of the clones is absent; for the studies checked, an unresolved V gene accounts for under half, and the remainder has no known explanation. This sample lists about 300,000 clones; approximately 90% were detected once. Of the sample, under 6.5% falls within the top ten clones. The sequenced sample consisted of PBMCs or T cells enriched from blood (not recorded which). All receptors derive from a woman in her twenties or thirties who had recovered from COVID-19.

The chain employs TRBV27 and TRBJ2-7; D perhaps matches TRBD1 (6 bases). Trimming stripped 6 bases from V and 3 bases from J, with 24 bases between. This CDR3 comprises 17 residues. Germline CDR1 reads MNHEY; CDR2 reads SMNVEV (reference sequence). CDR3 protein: CASSQLRGTSGGYEQYF. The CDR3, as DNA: TGTGCCAGCAGCCAACTCAGGGGAACAAGCGGCGGCTACGAGCAGTACTTC.

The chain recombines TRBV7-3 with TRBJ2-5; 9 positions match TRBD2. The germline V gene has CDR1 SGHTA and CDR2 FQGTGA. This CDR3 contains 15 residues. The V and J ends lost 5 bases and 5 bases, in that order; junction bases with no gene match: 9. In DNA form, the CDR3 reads TGTGCCAGCAGCCGAGAGGGACTAGCTGGGGAGACCCAGTACTTC. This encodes CASSREGLAGETQYF. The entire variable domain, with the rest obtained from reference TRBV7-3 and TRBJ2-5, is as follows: GAGVSQTPSNKVTEKGKYVELRCDPISGHTALYWYRQSLGQGPEFLIYFQGTGAADDSGLPNDRFFAVRPEGSVSTLKIQRTERGDSAVYLCASSREGLAGETQYFGPGTRLLVL.

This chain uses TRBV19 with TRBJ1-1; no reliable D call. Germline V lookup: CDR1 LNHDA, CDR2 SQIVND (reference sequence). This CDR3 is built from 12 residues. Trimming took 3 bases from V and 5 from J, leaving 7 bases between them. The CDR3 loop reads CASSMWRTEAFF. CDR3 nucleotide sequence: TGTGCCAGTAGTATGTGGCGGACTGAAGCTTTCTTT.

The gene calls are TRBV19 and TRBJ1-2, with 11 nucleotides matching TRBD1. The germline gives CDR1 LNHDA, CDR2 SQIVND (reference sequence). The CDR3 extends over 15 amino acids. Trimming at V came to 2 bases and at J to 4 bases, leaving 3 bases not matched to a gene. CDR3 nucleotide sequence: TGTGCCAGTAGTATAAGGACAGGGGGCGCCTATGGCTACACCTTC. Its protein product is CASSIRTGGAYGYTF.

CDR3 in amino acids: CASSQNRGTNQPQHF. The CDR3 DNA sequence: TGCGCCAGCAGCCAAAACAGGGGCACTAATCAGCCCCAGCATTTT. The chain couples TRBV4-3 to TRBJ1-5; 7 bases fit TRBD1. Per the germline V gene, CDR1 is LGHNA and CDR2 is YSLEER. CDR3 length: 15 amino acids. With 2 bases clipped from V and 4 bases from J, the junction kept 5 bases outside the gene matches.

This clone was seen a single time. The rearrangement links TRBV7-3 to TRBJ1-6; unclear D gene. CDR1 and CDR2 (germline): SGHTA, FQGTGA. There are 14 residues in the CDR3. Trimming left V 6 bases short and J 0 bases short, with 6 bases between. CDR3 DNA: TGTGCCAGCAGGGAGGGCTCCTATAATTCACCCCTCCACTTT. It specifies CASREGSYNSPLHF.

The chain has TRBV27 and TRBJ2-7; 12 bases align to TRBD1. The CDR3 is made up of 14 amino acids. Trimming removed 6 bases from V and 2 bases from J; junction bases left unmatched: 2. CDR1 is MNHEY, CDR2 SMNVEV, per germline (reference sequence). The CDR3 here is CASSRDRGPYEQYF. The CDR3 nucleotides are TGTGCCAGCAGCCGGGACAGGGGGCCCTACGAGCAGTACTTC.

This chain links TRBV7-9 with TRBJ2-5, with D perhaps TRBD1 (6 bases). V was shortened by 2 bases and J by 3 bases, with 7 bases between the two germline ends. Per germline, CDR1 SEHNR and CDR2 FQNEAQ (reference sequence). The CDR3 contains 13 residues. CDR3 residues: CASSLRDKETQYF. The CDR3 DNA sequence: TGTGCCAGCAGCTTAAGGGACAAAGAGACCCAGTACTTC. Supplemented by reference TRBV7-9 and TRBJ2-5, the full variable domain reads DTGVSQNPRHKITKRGQNVTFRCDPISEHNRLYWYRQTLGQGPEFLTYFQNEAQLEKSRLLSDRFSAERPKGSFSTLEIQRTEQGDSAMYLCASSLRDKETQYFGPGTRLLVL.

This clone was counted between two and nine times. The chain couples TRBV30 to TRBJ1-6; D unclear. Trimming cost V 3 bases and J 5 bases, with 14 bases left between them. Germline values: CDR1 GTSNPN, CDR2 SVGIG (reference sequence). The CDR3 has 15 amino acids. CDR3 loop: CAWSTPGWNNSPLHF. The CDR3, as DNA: TGTGCCTGGAGCACTCCCGGGTGGAATAATTCACCCCTCCACTTT. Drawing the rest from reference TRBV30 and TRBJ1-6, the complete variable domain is SQTIHQWPATLVQPVGSPLSLECTVEGTSNPNLYWYRQAAGRGLQLLFYSVGIGQISSEVPQNLSASRPQDRQFILSSKKLLLSDSGFYLCAWSTPGWNNSPLHFGNGTRLTVT.

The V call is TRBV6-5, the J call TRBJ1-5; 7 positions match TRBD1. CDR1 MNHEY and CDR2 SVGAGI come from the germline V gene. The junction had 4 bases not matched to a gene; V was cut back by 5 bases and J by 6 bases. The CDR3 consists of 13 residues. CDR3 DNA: TGTGCCAGCAGTCAGGGGGTAAGTCAGCCCCAGCATTTT. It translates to CASSQGVSQPQHF.

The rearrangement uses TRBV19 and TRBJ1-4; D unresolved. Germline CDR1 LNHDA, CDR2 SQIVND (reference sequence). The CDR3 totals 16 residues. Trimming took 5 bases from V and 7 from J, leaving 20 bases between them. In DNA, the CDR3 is TGTGCCAGTAGTCCGCATCAGGACCCGCGGGGTGAAAAACTGTTTTTT. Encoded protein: CASSPHQDPRGEKLFF.

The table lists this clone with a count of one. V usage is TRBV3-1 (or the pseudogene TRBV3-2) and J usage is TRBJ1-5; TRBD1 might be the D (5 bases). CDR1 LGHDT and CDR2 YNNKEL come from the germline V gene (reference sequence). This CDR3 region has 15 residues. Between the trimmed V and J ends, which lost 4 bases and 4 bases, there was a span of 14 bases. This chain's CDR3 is CASSPNGGENQPQHF. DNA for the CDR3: TGTGCCAGCAGCCCGAATGGAGGGGAGAATCAGCCCCAGCATTTT.

CDR3: CASSDLAGGDSYEQYF. The CDR3, as DNA: TGTGCCAGTAGTGATTTAGCGGGGGGCGACTCCTACGAGCAGTACTTC. V gene TRBV19 combines with J gene TRBJ2-7; 10 nucleotides align to TRBD2. V lost 5 bases, J lost 0 bases, and 7 bases stayed unmatched. CDR1 is LNHDA, CDR2 SQIVND, per germline (reference sequence). The CDR3 contains 16 residues.

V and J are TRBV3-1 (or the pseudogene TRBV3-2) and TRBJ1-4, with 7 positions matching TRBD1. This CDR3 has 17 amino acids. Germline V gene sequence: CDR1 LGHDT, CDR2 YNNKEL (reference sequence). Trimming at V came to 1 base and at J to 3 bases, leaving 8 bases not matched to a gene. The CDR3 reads CASSQGTGVRANEKLFF. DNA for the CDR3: TGTGCCAGCAGCCAAGGCACAGGGGTCAGGGCTAATGAAAAACTGTTTTTT.